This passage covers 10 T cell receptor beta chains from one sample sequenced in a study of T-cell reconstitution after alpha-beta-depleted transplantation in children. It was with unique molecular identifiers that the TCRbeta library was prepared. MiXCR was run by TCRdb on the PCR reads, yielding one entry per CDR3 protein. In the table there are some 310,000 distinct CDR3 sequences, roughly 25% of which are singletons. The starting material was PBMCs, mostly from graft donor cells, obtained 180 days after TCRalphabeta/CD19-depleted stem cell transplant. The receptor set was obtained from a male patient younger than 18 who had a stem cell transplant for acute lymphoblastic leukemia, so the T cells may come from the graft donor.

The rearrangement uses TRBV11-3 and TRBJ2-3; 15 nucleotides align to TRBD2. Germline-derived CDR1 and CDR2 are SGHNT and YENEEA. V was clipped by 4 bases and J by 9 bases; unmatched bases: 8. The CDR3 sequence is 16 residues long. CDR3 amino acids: CASSSWTSGRAGTQYF. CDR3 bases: TGTGCCAGCAGCTCCTGGACTAGCGGGAGGGCCGGAACGCAGTATTTT.

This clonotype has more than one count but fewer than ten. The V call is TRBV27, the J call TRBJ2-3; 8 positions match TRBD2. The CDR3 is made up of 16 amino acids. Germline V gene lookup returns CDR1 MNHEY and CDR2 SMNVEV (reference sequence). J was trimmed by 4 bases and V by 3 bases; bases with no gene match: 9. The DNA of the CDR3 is TGTGCCAGCAGTTTTTTCTCAGCGGGAGAGGCAGATACGCAGTATTTT. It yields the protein CASSFFSAGEADTQYF.

The CDR3 region is CASRYVAGGTYEQYF. CDR3 sequence (DNA): TGTGCCAGCAGATATGTAGCGGGAGGAACCTACGAGCAGTACTTC. This rearrangement joins TRBV27 to TRBJ2-7; 10 positions match TRBD2. The CDR3 consists of 15 residues. Germline V gene lookup returns CDR1 MNHEY and CDR2 SMNVEV (reference sequence). The ends lost 6 bases at V and 2 bases at J; junction bases unmatched: 7.

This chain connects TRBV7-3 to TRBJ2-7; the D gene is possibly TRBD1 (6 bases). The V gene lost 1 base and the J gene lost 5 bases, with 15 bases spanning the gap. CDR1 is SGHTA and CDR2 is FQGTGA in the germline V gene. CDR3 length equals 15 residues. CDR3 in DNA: TGTGCCAGCAGCTTAAACGGGACACCTCTGGACGAGCAGTACTTC. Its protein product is CASSLNGTPLDEQYF.

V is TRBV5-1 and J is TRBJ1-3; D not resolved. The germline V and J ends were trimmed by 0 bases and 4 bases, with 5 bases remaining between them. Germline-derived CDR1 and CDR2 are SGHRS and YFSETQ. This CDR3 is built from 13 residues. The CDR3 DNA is TGCGCCAGCAGCTTGGCTATGGGAAACACCATATATTTT. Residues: CASSLAMGNTIYF. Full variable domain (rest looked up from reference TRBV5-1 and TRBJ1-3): KAGVTQTPRYLIKTRGQQVTLSCSPISGHRSVSWYQQTPGQGLQFLFEYFSETQRNKGNFPGRFSGRQFSNSRSEMNVSTLELGDSALYLCASSLAMGNTIYFGEGSWLTVV.

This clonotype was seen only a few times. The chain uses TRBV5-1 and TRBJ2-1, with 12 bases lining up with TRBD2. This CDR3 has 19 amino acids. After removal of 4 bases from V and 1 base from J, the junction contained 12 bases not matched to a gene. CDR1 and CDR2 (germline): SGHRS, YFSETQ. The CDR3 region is CASSPGVKGLAGSYNEQFF. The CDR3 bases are TGCGCCAGCAGCCCGGGGGTCAAGGGACTAGCGGGTTCCTACAATGAGCAGTTCTTC.

This CDR3 reads CASSYSFTGGSNYGYTF. In DNA, the CDR3 is TGCGCCAGCAGCTACTCGTTTACAGGGGGGTCTAACTATGGCTACACCTTC. This chain links TRBV5-1 with TRBJ1-2; 8 bases are a match to TRBD1. The CDR3 is made up of 17 amino acids. Germline trimming cut 3 bases from V and 0 bases from J; bases unmatched to any gene: 10. Germline V lookup: CDR1 SGHRS, CDR2 YFSETQ.

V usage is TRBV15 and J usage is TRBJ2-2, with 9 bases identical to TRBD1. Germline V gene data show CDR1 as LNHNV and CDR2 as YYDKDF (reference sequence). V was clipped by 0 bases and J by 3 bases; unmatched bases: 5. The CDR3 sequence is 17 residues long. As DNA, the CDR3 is TGTGCCACCAGCAGAGATCCGGGGACAGGGCACACCGGGGAGCTGTTTTTT. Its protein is CATSRDPGTGHTGELFF.

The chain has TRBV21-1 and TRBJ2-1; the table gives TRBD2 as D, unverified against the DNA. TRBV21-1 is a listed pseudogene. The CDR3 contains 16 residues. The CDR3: CASNPGLWPISGEQFF. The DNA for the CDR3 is TGTGCCAGCAACCCGGGACTGTGGCCCATATCTGGTGAGCAGTTCTTC.

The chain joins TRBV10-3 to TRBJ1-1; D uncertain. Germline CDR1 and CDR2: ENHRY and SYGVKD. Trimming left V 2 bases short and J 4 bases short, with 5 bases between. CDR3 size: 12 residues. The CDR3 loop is CAISELRTEAFF. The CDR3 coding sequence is TGTGCCATCAGTGAGCTGCGCACTGAAGCTTTCTTT.